The 8 T cell receptor beta chains in this list originate from one sample, sequenced in a study of blood T cell repertoires in COVID-19. Some clones are missing from TCRdb's copy, which holds only in-frame ones; the method was immunoSEQ multiplex PCR. Of under 200,000 clones listed, more than 75% are singletons. The sequencing input was peripheral blood. The source of these receptors is a man in his sixties with COVID-19, enrolled during active disease.

The chain employs TRBV28 and TRBJ1-3, with D tentatively TRBD1 (5 bases). V was clipped by 3 bases and J by 11 bases, with 20 bases between them. The germline CDR1 and CDR2 sequences are MDHEN and SYDVKM. The CDR3 contains 15 residues. The CDR3: CASSFRDRDLSAIYF. CDR3 in DNA: TGTGCCAGCAGTTTCCGTGACAGAGATCTAAGCGCCATATATTTT.

This clone showed up just a few times. This chain joins TRBV7-2 and TRBJ1-5; D might be TRBD1 (5 bases). CDR1 is SGHTA and CDR2 is FQGNSA in the germline V gene. The CDR3 spans 13 residues. V lost 5 bases to trimming and J lost 6 bases, with 11 bases between them. The CDR3 spells CASSPRGSQPQHF. DNA for the CDR3: TGTGCCAGCAGCCCCCGGGGGAGTCAGCCCCAGCATTTT.

As regards this clone: The sample holds other DNA sequences that translate to the same CDR3. The chain carries TRBV9 and TRBJ1-5, with D perhaps TRBD1 (5 bases). V was shortened by 2 bases and J by 2 bases, with 11 bases between the two germline ends. This CDR3 has 15 amino acids. Germline values: CDR1 SGDLS, CDR2 YYNGEE. CDR3 coding DNA: TGTGCCAGCAGCGTTGGCCAGGGTGGCAATCAGCCCCAGCATTTT. It codes for CASSVGQGGNQPQHF.

In this sample, this clone turned up once. V usage is TRBV27 and J usage is TRBJ1-3; TRBD1 matches at 7 bases. J lost 0 bases, V lost 6 bases, and 14 bases had no gene match. Germline loops: CDR1 MNHEY, CDR2 SMNVEV (reference sequence). The CDR3 length is 18 residues. The CDR3 is CASSISKTGLYSGNTIYF. CDR3 bases: TGTGCCAGCAGCATATCAAAGACAGGGCTCTACTCTGGAAACACCATATATTTT.

This clone has only one observation. The V call is TRBV7-2, the J call TRBJ1-1, with D tentatively TRBD1 (5 bases). The germline CDR1 and CDR2 sequences are SGHTA and FQGNSA. Trimming removed 4 bases from V and 8 bases from J, with 14 bases in between. This CDR3 has 13 residues. The DNA of the CDR3 is TGTGCCAGCAGCTCAGGGAGGGAGAGGGAAGCTTTCTTT. The encoded protein is CASSSGREREAFF.

This clone was recorded only once. The chain is built from TRBV5-1 and TRBJ2-7; the match to TRBD1 covers 8 bases. The CDR3 loop spans 14 amino acids. CDR1 SGHRS and CDR2 YFSETQ come from the germline V gene. V lost 4 bases, J lost 5 bases, and 8 bases stayed unmatched. The CDR3 loop is CASSRTGGGNEQYF. CDR3 nucleotides: TGCGCCAGCAGCAGAACAGGGGGAGGCAACGAGCAGTACTTC.

V gene TRBV7-9 combines with J gene TRBJ2-5, with TRBD2 matching over 10 bases. Germline values: CDR1 SEHNR, CDR2 FQNEAQ (reference sequence). The CDR3 contains 15 residues. V lost 5 bases to trimming and J lost 3 bases; unmatched junction nucleotides: 6. Here the CDR3 reads CASSHALAGKETQYF. The CDR3, as DNA: TGTGCCAGCAGCCACGCACTAGCGGGGAAAGAGACCCAGTACTTC.

DNA of the CDR3: TGTGCCAGCAGCGTAGACCCGTTAGGGCAGGGATCTGGAAACACCATATATTTT. It yields the protein CASSVDPLGQGSGNTIYF. This chain links TRBV9 with TRBJ1-3, with D perhaps TRBD1 (5 bases). CDR1 SGDLS and CDR2 YYNGEE come from the germline V gene. This CDR3 region has 18 residues. The V end lost 0 bases, the J end lost 1 base, and 17 bases lay between the germline ends.